The entry below gives a single TCR beta chain sequence along with its context. The antigen is unknown. The data were taken from a study of T cell responses to AZD1222 COVID-19 vaccine. For the study at large: The study pooled second doses at about 4 or about 12 weeks.

The study's findings and limits: A reported finding is that nearly half of spike-specific TCRs target unmutated variant regions.

Germline CDR1 and CDR2: MNHEY and SVGEGT. This CDR3 comprises 15 residues. V dropped 4 bases and J dropped 6 bases, with 18 bases sitting between them. Generated by immunoSEQ multiplex PCR, the TCRdb table keeps only in-frame clones and is missing some. The data show approximately 97,000 clones, around 90% seen once. The TCR sequence derives from an adult in good health. Sequenced here: peripheral blood, sampled on day 0 of AZD1222 vaccination. V is TRBV6-2 or TRBV6-3 and J is TRBJ1-1; D not resolved. The CDR3 DNA sequence: TGTGCCAGCAGTTCTTCCCATACAGCGGTGGCTGAAGCTTTCTTT. Amino acid sequence: CASSSSHTAVAEAFF.